Only one count was recorded for the clone carrying this TCR beta chain. Antigen specificity is unknown. Averaging around 110 mL, one heparinised blood draw was given by each donor. V was shortened by 5 bases and J by 0 bases, with 8 bases between the two germline ends. The CDR3 extends over 14 amino acids. Germline V gene sequence: CDR1 MNHEY, CDR2 SVGAGI. The sample comes from a study of beta chain features in type 1 diabetes. Study results and caveats: TCRB CDR3s were moderately but significantly shorter in Type 1 diabetes patients in all four CD4+ subsets.

Expressed TCRB transcripts were sequenced, since all the RNA that had been isolated was reverse transcribed. TCRdb's table, derived via immunoSEQ multiplex PCR, lists solely in-frame clones and lacks some. The table lists about 320,000 clones, around 15% of them singletons, with 6.7% in the top ten. Material for sequencing was central memory CD4+ T cells from blood. This chain joins TRBV6-5 and TRBJ1-5; D call uncertain. The receptor comes from a man aged 25 to 40 in good health. The CDR3 DNA reads TGTGCCAGCAGTCTTCAGTATAGCAATCAGCCCCAGCATTTT. Amino acid sequence: CASSLQYSNQPQHF.